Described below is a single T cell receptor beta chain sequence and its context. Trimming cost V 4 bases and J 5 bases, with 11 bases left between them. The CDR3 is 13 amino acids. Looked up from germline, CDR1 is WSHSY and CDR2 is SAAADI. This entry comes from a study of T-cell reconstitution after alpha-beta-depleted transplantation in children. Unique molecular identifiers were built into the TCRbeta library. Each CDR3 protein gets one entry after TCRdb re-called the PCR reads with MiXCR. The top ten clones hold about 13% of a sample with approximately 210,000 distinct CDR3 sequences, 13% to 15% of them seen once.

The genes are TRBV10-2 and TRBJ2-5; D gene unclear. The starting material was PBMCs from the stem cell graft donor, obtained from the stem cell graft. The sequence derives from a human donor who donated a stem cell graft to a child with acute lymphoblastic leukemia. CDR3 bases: TGCGCCAGCAGTGTTGGTAGCCAGGAGACCCAGTACTTC. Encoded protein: CASSVGSQETQYF.